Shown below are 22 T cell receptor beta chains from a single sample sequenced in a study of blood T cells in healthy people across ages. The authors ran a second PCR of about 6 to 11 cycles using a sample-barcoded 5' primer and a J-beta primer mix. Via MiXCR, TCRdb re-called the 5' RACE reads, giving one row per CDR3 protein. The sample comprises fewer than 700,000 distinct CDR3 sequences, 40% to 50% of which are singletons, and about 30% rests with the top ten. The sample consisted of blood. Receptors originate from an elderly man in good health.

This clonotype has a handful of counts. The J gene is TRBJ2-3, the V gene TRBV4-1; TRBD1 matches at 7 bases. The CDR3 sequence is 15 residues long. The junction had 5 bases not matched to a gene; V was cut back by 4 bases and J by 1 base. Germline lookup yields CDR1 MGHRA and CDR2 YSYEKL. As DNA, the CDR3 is TGCGCCAGCAGCCCCCAGACAGGGCGCACAGATACGCAGTATTTT. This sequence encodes CASSPQTGRTDTQYF.

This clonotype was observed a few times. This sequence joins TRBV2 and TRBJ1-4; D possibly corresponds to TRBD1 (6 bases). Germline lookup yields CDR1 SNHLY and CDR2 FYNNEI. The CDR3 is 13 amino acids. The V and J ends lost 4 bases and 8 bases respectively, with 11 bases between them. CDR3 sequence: CASSATGREKLFF. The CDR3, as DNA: TGTGCCAGCAGTGCTACAGGGAGGGAAAAACTGTTTTTT.

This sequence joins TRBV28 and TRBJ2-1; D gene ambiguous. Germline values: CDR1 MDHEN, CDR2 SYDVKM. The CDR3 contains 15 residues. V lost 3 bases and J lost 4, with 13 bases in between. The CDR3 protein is CASSLGDGRYNEQFF. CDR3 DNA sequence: TGTGCCAGCAGTTTGGGCGACGGGCGTTACAATGAGCAGTTCTTC.

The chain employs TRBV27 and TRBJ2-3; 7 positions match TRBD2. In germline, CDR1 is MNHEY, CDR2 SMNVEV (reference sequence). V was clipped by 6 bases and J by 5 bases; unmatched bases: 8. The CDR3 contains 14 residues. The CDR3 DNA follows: TGTGCCAGCAGAGACGGGAGGATCGGAGATACGCAGTATTTT. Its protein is CASRDGRIGDTQYF.

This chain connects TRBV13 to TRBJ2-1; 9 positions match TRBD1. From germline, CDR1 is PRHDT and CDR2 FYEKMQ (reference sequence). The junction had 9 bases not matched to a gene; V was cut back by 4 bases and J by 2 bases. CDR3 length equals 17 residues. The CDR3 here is CASSYRVGTGPYNEQFF. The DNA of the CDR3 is TGTGCCAGCAGCTACAGAGTCGGGACAGGGCCCTACAATGAGCAGTTCTTC.

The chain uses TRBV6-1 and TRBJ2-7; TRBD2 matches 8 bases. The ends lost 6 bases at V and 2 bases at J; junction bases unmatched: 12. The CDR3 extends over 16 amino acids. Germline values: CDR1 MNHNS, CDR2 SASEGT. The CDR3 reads CASRVLREGLPYEQYF. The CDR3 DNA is TGTGCCAGCAGGGTCCTCCGGGAGGGCCTCCCCTACGAGCAGTACTTC.

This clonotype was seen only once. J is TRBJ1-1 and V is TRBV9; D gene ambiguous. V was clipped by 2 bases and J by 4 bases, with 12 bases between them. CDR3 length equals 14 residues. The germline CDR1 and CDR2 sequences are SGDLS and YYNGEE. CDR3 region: CASSVGGTSTEAFF. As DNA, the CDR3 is TGTGCCAGCAGCGTGGGAGGAACAAGCACTGAAGCTTTCTTT.

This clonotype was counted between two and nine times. The CDR3 nucleotides read TGTGCCAGCAGTTTAGATGCAGGGGTCGGTTCACCCCTCCACTTT. Translation gives CASSLDAGVGSPLHF. This chain connects TRBV12-3 or TRBV12-4 to TRBJ1-6; D may be TRBD1 (6 bases). The CDR3 has 15 residues. V dropped 1 base and J dropped 9 bases, with 13 bases sitting between them.

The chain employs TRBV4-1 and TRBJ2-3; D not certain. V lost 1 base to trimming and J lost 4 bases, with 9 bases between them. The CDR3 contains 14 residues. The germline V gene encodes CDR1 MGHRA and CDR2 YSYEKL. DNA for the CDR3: TGCGCCAGCAGCCAAGGGCGGAACGCAGATACGCAGTATTTT. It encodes CASSQGRNADTQYF.

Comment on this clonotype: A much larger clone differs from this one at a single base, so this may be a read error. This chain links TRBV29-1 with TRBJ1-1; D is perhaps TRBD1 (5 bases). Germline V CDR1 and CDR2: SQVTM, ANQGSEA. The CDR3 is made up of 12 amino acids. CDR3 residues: CSVVGGNTETFF. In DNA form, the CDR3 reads TGCAGCGTTGTTGGGGGTAACACTGAAACTTTCTTT.

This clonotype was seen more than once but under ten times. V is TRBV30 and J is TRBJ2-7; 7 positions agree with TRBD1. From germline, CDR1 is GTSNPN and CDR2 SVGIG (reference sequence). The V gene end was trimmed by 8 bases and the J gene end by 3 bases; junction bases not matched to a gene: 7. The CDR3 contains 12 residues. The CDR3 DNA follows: TGTGCCGTGGGACAGAATAACTACGAGCAGTACTTC. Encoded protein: CAVGQNNYEQYF.

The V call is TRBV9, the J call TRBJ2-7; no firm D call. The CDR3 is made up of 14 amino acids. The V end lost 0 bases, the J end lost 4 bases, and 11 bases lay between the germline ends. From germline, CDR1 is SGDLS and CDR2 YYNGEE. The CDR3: CASSVDPSGYEQYF. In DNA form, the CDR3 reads TGTGCCAGCAGCGTAGATCCGTCTGGGTACGAGCAGTACTTC. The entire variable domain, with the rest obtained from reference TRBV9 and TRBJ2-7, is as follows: DSGVTQTPKHLITATGQRVTLRCSPRSGDLSVYWYQQSLDQGLQFLIQYYNGEERAKGNILERFSAQQFPDLHSELNLSSLELGDSALYFCASSVDPSGYEQYFGPGTRLTVT.

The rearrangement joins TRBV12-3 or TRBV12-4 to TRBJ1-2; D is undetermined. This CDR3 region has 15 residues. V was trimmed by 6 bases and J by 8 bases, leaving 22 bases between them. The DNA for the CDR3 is TGTGCCAGCAGCCAAAGGGAAGCTTTCTTCGGAGGCTACACCTTC. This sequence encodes CASSQREAFFGGYTF.

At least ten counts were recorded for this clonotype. Here the CDR3 reads CASRFDTQRTDTQYF. Here the CDR3 DNA reads TGTGCCAGCAGATTCGACACCCAACGCACAGATACGCAGTATTTT. This rearrangement joins TRBV6-5 to TRBJ2-3; the D is unclear. Germline assignment: CDR1 MNHEY and CDR2 SVGAGI. There are 15 residues in the CDR3. Trimming stripped 6 bases from V and 1 base from J, with 14 bases between.

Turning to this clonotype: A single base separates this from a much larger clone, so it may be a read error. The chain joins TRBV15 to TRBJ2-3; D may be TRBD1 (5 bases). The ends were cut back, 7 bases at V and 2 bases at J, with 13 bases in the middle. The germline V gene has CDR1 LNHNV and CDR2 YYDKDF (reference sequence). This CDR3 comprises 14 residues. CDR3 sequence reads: CATKAVGPTDTQYF. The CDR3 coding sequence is TGTGCCACCAAGGCGGTGGGGCCCACAGATACGCAGTATTTT.

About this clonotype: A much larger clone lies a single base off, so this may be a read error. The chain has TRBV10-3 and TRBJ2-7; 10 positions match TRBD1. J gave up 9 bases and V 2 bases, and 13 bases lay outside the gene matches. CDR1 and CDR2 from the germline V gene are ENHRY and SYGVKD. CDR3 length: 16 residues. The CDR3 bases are TGTGCCATCAGTGAGGGTATTGGACAGGGGGACCACGGGCAGTACTTC. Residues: CAISEGIGQGDHGQYF.

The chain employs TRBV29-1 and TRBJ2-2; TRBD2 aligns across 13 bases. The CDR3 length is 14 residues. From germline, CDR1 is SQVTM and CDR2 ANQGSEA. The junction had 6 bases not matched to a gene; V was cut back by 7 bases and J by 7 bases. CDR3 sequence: CSAGTSGDIGELFF. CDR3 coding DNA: TGCAGCGCCGGGACTAGCGGGGATATCGGGGAGCTGTTTTTT.

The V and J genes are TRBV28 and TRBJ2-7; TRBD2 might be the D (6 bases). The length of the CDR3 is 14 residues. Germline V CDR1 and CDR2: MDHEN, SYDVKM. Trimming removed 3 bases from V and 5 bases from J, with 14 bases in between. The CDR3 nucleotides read TGTGCCAGCAGTTTTTGGATGGGGGGAGACGAGCAGTACTTC. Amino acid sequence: CASSFWMGGDEQYF.

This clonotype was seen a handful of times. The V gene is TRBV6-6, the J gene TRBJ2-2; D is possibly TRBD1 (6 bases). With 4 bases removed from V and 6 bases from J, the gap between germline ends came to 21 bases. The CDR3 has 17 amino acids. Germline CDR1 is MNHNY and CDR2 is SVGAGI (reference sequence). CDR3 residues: CASSSNPARGGPGELFF. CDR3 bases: TGTGCCAGCAGTTCGAACCCGGCCAGGGGCGGGCCCGGGGAGCTGTTTTTT.

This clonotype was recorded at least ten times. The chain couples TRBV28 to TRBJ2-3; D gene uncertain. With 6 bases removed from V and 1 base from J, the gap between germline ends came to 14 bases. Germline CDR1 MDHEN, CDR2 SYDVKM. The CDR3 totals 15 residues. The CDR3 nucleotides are TGTGCCAGCAGCCCCACTGGACGGGGCACAGATACGCAGTATTTT. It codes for CASSPTGRGTDTQYF.

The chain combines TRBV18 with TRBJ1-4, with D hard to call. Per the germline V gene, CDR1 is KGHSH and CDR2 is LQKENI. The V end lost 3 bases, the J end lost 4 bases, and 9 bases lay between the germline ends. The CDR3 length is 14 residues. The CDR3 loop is CASSPPDGNEKLFF. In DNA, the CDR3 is TGTGCCAGCTCACCCCCAGATGGTAATGAAAAACTGTTTTTT.

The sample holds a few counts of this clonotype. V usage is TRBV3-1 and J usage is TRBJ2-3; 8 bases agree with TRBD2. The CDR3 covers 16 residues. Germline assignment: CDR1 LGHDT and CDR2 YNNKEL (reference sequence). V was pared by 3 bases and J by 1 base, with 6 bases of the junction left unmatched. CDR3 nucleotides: TGTGCCAGCAGCCACAGCGGGGGCTTATGCACAGATACGCAGTATTTT. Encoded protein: CASSHSGGLCTDTQYF.